This T cell receptor (beta chain) was captured by sequencing in a study of blood T cell repertoires in COVID-19. V dropped 5 bases and J dropped 5 bases, with 15 bases sitting between them. CDR3 length: 14 residues. Germline V gene lookup returns CDR1 LGHDT and CDR2 YNNKEL (reference sequence). The data were produced by immunoSEQ multiplex PCR, yet TCRdb's version contains in-frame clones alone and is incomplete. The repertoire holds fewer than 200,000 clones, with more than 75% as singletons. The sample consisted of peripheral blood. The origin of this receptor is a woman aged 70-85 years with COVID-19, enrolled during active disease. The rearrangement links TRBV3-1 (or the pseudogene TRBV3-2) to TRBJ1-1, with D perhaps TRBD1 (5 bases). CDR3 protein: CASSYRGSETEAFF. The CDR3 DNA is TGTGCCAGCAGCTACCGGGGGTCGGAGACTGAAGCTTTCTTT.